The clone carrying this T cell receptor (beta chain) was counted many times. TCRdb re-analysed the 5' RACE reads in MiXCR, keeping a single row per CDR3 protein. Of tens of thousands of distinct CDR3 sequences listed, around 3.4% are singletons. The data were obtained in a study of neurological immune-mediated disorders. Deletions cut 0 bases from V and 3 bases from J, with 10 bases between. This CDR3 is built from 15 residues. Germline values: CDR1 SGDLS, CDR2 YYNGEE. Sequenced input: PBMCs. The receptor was derived from a woman aged 45-59 years with multiple sclerosis. This chain joins TRBV9 and TRBJ2-1; D uncertain. Written as DNA, the CDR3 is TGTGCCAGCAGCGTAGAAGGACGGAGCTACAATGAGCAGTTCTTC. Translation gives CASSVEGRSYNEQFF.